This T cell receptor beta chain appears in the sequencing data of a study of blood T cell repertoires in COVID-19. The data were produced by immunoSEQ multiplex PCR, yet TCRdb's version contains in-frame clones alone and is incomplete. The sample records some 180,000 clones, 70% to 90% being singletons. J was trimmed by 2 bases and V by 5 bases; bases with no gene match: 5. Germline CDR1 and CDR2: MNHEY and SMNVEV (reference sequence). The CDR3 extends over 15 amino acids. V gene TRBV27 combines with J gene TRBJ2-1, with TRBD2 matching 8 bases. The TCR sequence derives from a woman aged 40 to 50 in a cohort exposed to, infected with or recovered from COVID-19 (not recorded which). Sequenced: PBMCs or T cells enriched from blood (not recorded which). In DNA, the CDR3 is TGTGCCAGCAGTCCGCCCGGGGGGGCCTACAATGAGCAGTTCTTC. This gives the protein CASSPPGGAYNEQFF.